Shown below are 16 T cell receptor beta chains from a single sample sequenced in a study of T-cell memory formation after mild COVID-19. One entry per CDR3 protein results from TCRdb running MiXCR on the 5' RACE reads. Among a few hundred thousand distinct CDR3 sequences, 20% to 25% were seen once, and the ten largest hold 21%. The source material was PBMCs or a T cell subset sorted from them (not recorded which). The receptors derive from a man aged 18-30 years who had mild COVID-19 (a few samples of this study predate the infection). Cell type and time point are not known.

This clonotype has ten or more counts. This chain connects TRBV7-9 to TRBJ2-1; no definite D call. CDR1 SEHNR and CDR2 FQNEAQ come from the germline V gene (reference sequence). Trimming took off 1 base at V and 5 bases at J, with 6 bases between the two ends. The CDR3 totals 13 residues. CDR3 sequence (DNA): TGTGCCAGCAGCTTAGACTACAACAATGAGCAGTTCTTC. Protein sequence: CASSLDYNNEQFF.

This sequence joins TRBV6-6 and TRBJ2-3; maybe TRBD1 (5 bases). Deletions cut 2 bases from V and 4 bases from J, with 13 bases between. The CDR3 spans 15 residues. Germline V CDR1 and CDR2: MNHNY, SVGAGI (reference sequence). Written as DNA, the CDR3 is TGTGCCAGCAGTTACGGAAGGGGCCGGGCAGATACGCAGTATTTT. Translated, it gives CASSYGRGRADTQYF.

This clonotype was seen a handful of times. The V call is TRBV7-9, the J call TRBJ2-6; D call uncertain. Germline values: CDR1 SEHNR, CDR2 FQNEAQ (reference sequence). CDR3 length: 15 amino acids. V was pared by 5 bases and J by 0 bases, with 8 bases between. CDR3: CASSPMYSGANVLTF. The CDR3 DNA follows: TGTGCCAGCAGCCCTATGTACTCTGGGGCCAACGTCCTGACTTTC.

The V call is TRBV6-5, the J call TRBJ1-1, with 7 bases that match TRBD1. CDR1 and CDR2 (germline): MNHEY, SVGAGI. Losses at the gene ends were 7 bases for V and 1 base for J; bases not matched to a gene: 3. The CDR3 extends over 13 amino acids. The CDR3 reads CASKGGPNTEAFF. CDR3 in DNA: TGTGCCAGCAAAGGGGGCCCGAACACTGAAGCTTTCTTT.

This chain joins TRBV11-3 and TRBJ2-1; TRBD1 matches 8 bases. The CDR3 is 16 residues long. Trimming removed 5 bases from V and 3 bases from J; junction bases left unmatched: 9. CDR1 is SGHNT, CDR2 YENEEA, per germline. The CDR3 sequence is CASSPRQGSNYNEQFF. Here the CDR3 DNA reads TGTGCCAGCAGCCCAAGACAGGGGAGCAACTACAATGAGCAGTTCTTC.

The chain couples TRBV20-1 to TRBJ2-3, with TRBD2 as a possible D gene (5 bases). The CDR3 sequence is 12 residues long. Trimming left V 7 bases short and J 1 base short, with 9 bases between. Germline V lookup: CDR1 DFQATT, CDR2 SNEGSKA (reference sequence). The DNA of the CDR3 is TGCAGTGTGAAAGCGGGCACAGATACGCAGTATTTT. Its protein product is CSVKAGTDTQYF.

A remark on this clonotype: The junction departs from the called germline gene at one end, perhaps through a read error. V usage is TRBV15 and J usage is TRBJ2-2, with D possibly TRBD1 on 5 matching bases. Germline assignment: CDR1 LNHNV and CDR2 YYDKDF (reference sequence). The CDR3 covers 16 residues. For the CDR3, the DNA is TGTGCCACCAGCAGAGGAAAGGGGTCGAACACCTGGGAGCTGTTTTTT. Amino acid sequence: CATSRGKGSNTWELFF.

The chain joins TRBV24-1 to TRBJ1-5, with D uncertain. Germline-derived CDR1 and CDR2 are KGHDR and SFDVKD. The CDR3 contains 12 residues. Deletions cut 9 bases from V and 2 bases from J, with 7 bases between. The CDR3 protein is CATLGRNQPQHF. CDR3 DNA sequence: TGTGCCACCCTGGGCCGCAATCAGCCCCAGCATTTT.

The V and J genes are TRBV21-1 and TRBJ1-2; the table gives TRBD1 as D, unverified against the DNA. TRBV21-1 represents a pseudogene. The CDR3 runs to 16 residues. DNA for the CDR3: TGTGCCAGCAGCAAAGGCCAGGGGCAGGAGGACTATGGCTACACCTTC. Translating gives CASSKGQGQEDYGYTF.

The sample holds many counts of this clonotype. The J gene is TRBJ2-1, the V gene TRBV29-1, with 9 bases aligning to TRBD1. Germline lookup yields CDR1 SQVTM and CDR2 ANQGSEA. Germline trimming cut 7 bases from V and 7 bases from J; bases unmatched to any gene: 5. The CDR3 spans 12 residues. The CDR3 nucleotides are TGCAGCGCAGGACAGGGGTGGAATGAGCAGTTCTTC. Amino acid sequence: CSAGQGWNEQFF.

The J gene is TRBJ2-2, the V gene TRBV7-2; 8 positions match TRBD1. The CDR3 has 17 residues. In germline, CDR1 is SGHTA, CDR2 FQGNSA. J lost 3 bases, V lost 5 bases, and 11 bases had no gene match. For the CDR3, the DNA is TGTGCCAGCAGCCCTAGCCCCCAGGGGGCATACACCGGGGAGCTGTTTTTT. Translation: CASSPSPQGAYTGELFF.

This clonotype was seen a few times. The chain joins TRBV7-2 to TRBJ2-3; the match to TRBD1 covers 7 bases. This CDR3 has 16 amino acids. Germline V gives CDR1 SGHTA, CDR2 FQGNSA. Trimming removed 2 bases from V and 1 base from J; junction bases left unmatched: 6. The CDR3, as DNA: TGTGCCAGCAGCTTAAGTAGACAGGGAGGCACAGATACGCAGTATTTT. It encodes CASSLSRQGGTDTQYF.

This chain connects TRBV5-1 to TRBJ2-1; D gene uncertain. The CDR3 is made up of 16 amino acids. Deletions cut 0 bases from V and 0 bases from J, with 10 bases between. Germline V gene lookup returns CDR1 SGHRS and CDR2 YFSETQ. Written as DNA, the CDR3 is TGCGCCAGCAGCTTGGGGGCATCGAGCTCCTACAATGAGCAGTTCTTC. Translated, it gives CASSLGASSSYNEQFF.

This clonotype occurred a few times. V usage is TRBV6-2 or TRBV6-3 and J usage is TRBJ2-3; no clear D gene. From germline, CDR1 is MNHEY and CDR2 SVGEGT. There are 12 residues in the CDR3. V lost 6 bases, J lost 6 bases, and 10 bases lay in between. Here the CDR3 DNA reads TGTGCCAGCAGCAACCTGGCGGATACGCAGTATTTT. Residues: CASSNLADTQYF.

The genes are TRBV12-3 or TRBV12-4 and TRBJ1-1; D ambiguous. CDR3 length: 11 amino acids. V was pared by 6 bases and J by 11 bases, with 13 bases between. CDR3 coding DNA: TGTGCCAGCAGAACGGGGTGGTGGGCTTTCTTT. Amino acid sequence: CASRTGWWAFF.

This clonotype was picked up a small number of times. V usage is TRBV5-1 and J usage is TRBJ1-2; TRBD1 might be the D (5 bases). Germline lookup yields CDR1 SGHRS and CDR2 YFSETQ. Trimming removed 0 bases at V and 3 bases at J, with 9 bases between. The length of the CDR3 is 14 residues. The CDR3 region has the DNA TGCGCCAGCAGCTTGGACAGGAGTTACTATGGCTACACCTTC. Encoded protein: CASSLDRSYYGYTF.